The source of this T cell receptor beta chain is a study of cytomegalovirus exposure and HLA in healthy donors. As for the study in general: An earlier analysis identified more than 90 million unique TCR beta sequences in about 170 million T cells.

Between the trimmed V and J ends, which lost 2 bases and 6 bases, there was a span of 13 bases. This CDR3 spans 14 amino acids. Looked up from germline, CDR1 is MGHRA and CDR2 is YSYEKL. The PCR had 60 Vbeta and 13 Jbeta primers. Sequencing used immunoSEQ multiplex PCR; TCRdb keeps in-frame clones, though not all of them. This table has about 120,000 clones, just under 75% appearing once. Sequencing was done on a sample of PBMCs. The chain uses TRBV4-1 and TRBJ1-2; perhaps TRBD1 as D (5 bases). The clonotype comes from a human donor in good health. CDR3 sequence: CASSQLPRRDGYTF. The CDR3 nucleotides read TGCGCCAGCAGCCAATTACCCCGCAGGGATGGCTACACCTTC.